This TCR beta chain was obtained from a study of blood T cells in healthy people across ages. Alongside a J-beta primer mix, a sample-barcoded 5' primer served in a second PCR lasting 7 to 11 cycles. TCRdb re-called the 5' RACE reads with MiXCR, one entry per CDR3 protein. The sample has hundreds of thousands of distinct CDR3 sequences; around 45% are singletons. This CDR3 region has 16 residues. The V segment lost 4 bases and the J segment 2 bases; nucleotides outside the gene matches: 4. Germline lookup yields CDR1 ENHRY and CDR2 SYGVKD. Study findings and constraints: Calculation of diversity from one million T cells yielded estimates considered to be underestimates.

Details on this clonotype: Its antigen is undetermined.

Isolation per sample recovered at least 7 million PBMCs. The V and J genes are TRBV10-3 and TRBJ2-3, with 12 bases fitting TRBD2. The sequenced sample consisted of blood. The clonotype was recovered from an elderly man in good health. As DNA, the CDR3 is TGTGCCATCAGTGCTGGACTAGCGGGGACCACAGATACGCAGTATTTT. Its translation is CAISAGLAGTTDTQYF.